This is a list of T cell receptor beta chains from one sample in a study of blood T cell repertoires in COVID-19. The table came from immunoSEQ multiplex PCR; TCRdb's copy has only in-frame clones and leaves some out. Among some 310,000 clones listed, 90% were seen once. Sequencing was carried out using peripheral blood. These receptors were obtained from a woman aged 40 to 50 with COVID-19, enrolled during active disease. The CDR3 runs from the conserved cysteine through the conserved F or W. Each record gives: clone size, D gene, V gene, J gene, CDR3 DNA, CDR3 protein. The D gene is left open where the match is weak. The size field is filled for only some rows; it gives once, few, many or a size class.

-	-	TRBV18	TRBJ2-7	TGTGCCAGCTCACCACCGGACAGATACCCCTACGAGCAGTACTTC	CASSPPDRYPYEQYF
-	-	TRBV4-3	TRBJ1-1	TGCGCCAGCAGCCAAGATCTTGCAGGTATCATGAACACTGAAGCTTTCTTT	CASSQDLAGIMNTEAFF
-	TRBD1	TRBV5-1	TRBJ1-2	TGCGCCAGCAGCTTGGGACAGGGGGTCGGACTTAGCTATGGCTACACCTTC	CASSLGQGVGLSYGYTF
few	TRBD1	TRBV28	TRBJ1-5	TGTGCCAGCCTTTTACAGGGGGCACGCAATCAGCCCCAGCATTTT	CASLLQGARNQPQHF
few	-	TRBV5-1	TRBJ2-5	TGCGCCAGCAGCTTGGCCGGGCAGGGGGGACAAGAGACCCAGTACTTC	CASSLAGQGGQETQYF
-	-	TRBV7-3	TRBJ2-5	TGTGCCAGCAGCTTAATTGGTGGCCCGGCGGCGGAGACCCAGTACTTC	CASSLIGGPAAETQYF
once	TRBD1	TRBV3-1/TRBV3-2	TRBJ2-7	TGTGCCAGCAGTCCCGGGACAGGGGCCTACGAGCAGTACTTC	CASSPGTGAYEQYF
-	TRBD1	TRBV7-9	TRBJ2-2	TGTGCCAGCAGCCCAAACGCCCCCGGGACAGGGATAACCGGGGAGCTGTTTTTT	CASSPNAPGTGITGELFF
once	-	TRBV25-1	TRBJ2-5	TGTGCCAGCAGTGAAGGTAGAGGTTACCAAGAGACCCAGTACTTC	CASSEGRGYQETQYF
-	-	TRBV6-1	TRBJ2-7	TGTGCCAGCAGTGAAGCGTACTTGTGGCGGGACGCCTACGAGCAGTACTTC	CASSEAYLWRDAYEQYF
once	-	TRBV19	TRBJ2-3	TGTGCCAGTAGTATAGAAGGGGCAGCAGATACGCAGTATTTT	CASSIEGAADTQYF